This section outlines one TCR beta chain sequence together with its context. The data originate from a study of radiotherapy plus CTLA-4 blockade in lung cancer. The CDR3 totals 12 residues. The data were produced by immunoSEQ multiplex PCR, yet TCRdb's version contains in-frame clones alone and is incomplete. The sample shows about 97,000 clones, 60% to 75% of them seen only once. This sequence joins TRBV1 and TRBJ2-1; TRBD1, the D gene given by the table, was not confirmed from the DNA. TRBV1 is a known pseudogene. The clonotype comes from a human donor with non-small cell lung cancer who had a partial response to radiotherapy plus ipilimumab. Some clones in this sample may be carry-over from other donors' samples. The sample consisted of peripheral blood, taken from a patient treated with radiotherapy plus ipilimumab. Here the CDR3 DNA reads TGCACCAGCAGCCAACAACACCCCGAGCAGTTCTTC. This sequence encodes CTSSQQHPEQFF.